A selection of T cell receptor beta chains follows, all from one sample in a study of human T cells and chemical hapten exposure. One entry per CDR3 protein, called by TCRdb with MiXCR from the RACE reads. Of tens of thousands of distinct CDR3 sequences in the sample, roughly 8.8% were seen once. The source material was whole blood, sampled in connection with sensitization to the hapten diphenylcyclopropenone (DPC). Receptors were obtained from a woman in her thirties or forties with alopecia areata. Some clones in this sample may be carry-over from other donors' samples. Both conserved end residues are part of each CDR3. D genes are given only for firm matches. Some rows have no size entry. The others give once, few or many, or a class for an expanded clone.

v_gene: TRBV5-1
abundance: few
d_gene: TRBD2
j_gene: TRBJ2-3
CDR3nt: TGCGCCAGCAGCTTGACAGCGGGGGGCCGGGGAGATACGCAGTATTTT
CDR3aa: CASSLTAGGRGDTQYF

v_gene: TRBV6-6
abundance: many
d_gene: .
j_gene: TRBJ2-3
CDR3nt: TGTGCCAGCAGTTTAAAGTTTGCAGATACGCAGTATTTT
CDR3aa: CASSLKFADTQYF

v_gene: TRBV6-4
abundance: few
d_gene: TRBD2
j_gene: TRBJ2-3
CDR3nt: TGTGCCAGCAGTGACTCTAGCGGGGGGCCGGATACGCAGTATTTT
CDR3aa: CASSDSSGGPDTQYF

v_gene: TRBV4-1
abundance: few
d_gene: .
j_gene: TRBJ1-5
CDR3nt: TGCGCCAGCAGTCCACCGGGACACCTTAATCAGCCCCAGCATTTT
CDR3aa: CASSPPGHLNQPQHF

v_gene: TRBV6-2/TRBV6-3
abundance: many
d_gene: .
j_gene: TRBJ1-6
CDR3nt: TGTGCCAGCAGTCGCCGGGGAGATAATTCACCCCTCCACTTT
CDR3aa: CASSRRGDNSPLHF

v_gene: TRBV6-5
abundance: many
d_gene: .
j_gene: TRBJ1-6
CDR3nt: TGTGCCAGCAGTTACTCGATAAACACAGGCGGACTCCACTTT
CDR3aa: CASSYSINTGGLHF

v_gene: TRBV7-2
abundance: few
d_gene: .
j_gene: TRBJ2-3
CDR3nt: TGTGCCAGCGGGGTACAGGGAGGTACGCAGTATTTT
CDR3aa: CASGVQGGTQYF

v_gene: TRBV5-1
abundance: many
d_gene: .
j_gene: TRBJ1-6
CDR3nt: TGCGCCAGCAGGACGGACGGAAATTCACCCCTCCACTTT
CDR3aa: CASRTDGNSPLHF

v_gene: TRBV7-8
abundance: .
d_gene: .
j_gene: TRBJ1-5
CDR3nt: TGTGCCAGCAGCTTAATCGATAGCAATCAGCCCCAGCATTTT
CDR3aa: CASSLIDSNQPQHF

v_gene: TRBV4-3
abundance: .
d_gene: .
j_gene: TRBJ1-5
CDR3nt: TGCGCCAGCAGCCAAGATTTCGTTCAGCCCCAGCATTTT
CDR3aa: CASSQDFVQPQHF

v_gene: TRBV7-2
abundance: .
d_gene: .
j_gene: TRBJ1-1
CDR3nt: TGTGCCAGCAGCTTAAGAAGAGGCAGCCAAGCTTTCTTT
CDR3aa: CASSLRRGSQAFF

v_gene: TRBV5-1
abundance: few
d_gene: TRBD1
j_gene: TRBJ2-6
CDR3nt: TGCGCCAGCAGCAGTGGCCAGGGGGCATCTGGGGCCAACGTCCTGACTTTC
CDR3aa: CASSSGQGASGANVLTF

v_gene: TRBV7-9
abundance: .
d_gene: .
j_gene: TRBJ1-1
CDR3nt: TGTGCCAGCAGCCTGACGGTGAACACTGAAGCTTTCTTT
CDR3aa: CASSLTVNTEAFF

v_gene: TRBV6-2/TRBV6-3
abundance: .
d_gene: .
j_gene: TRBJ2-3
CDR3nt: TGTGCCAGCAGTTACCAGGGGAGGGGTACGCAGTATTTT
CDR3aa: CASSYQGRGTQYF

v_gene: TRBV6-1
abundance: many
d_gene: TRBD2
j_gene: TRBJ2-1
CDR3nt: TGTGCCAGCAGTGATCAAGCGGGGGGGTACAATGAGCAGTTCTTC
CDR3aa: CASSDQAGGYNEQFF

v_gene: TRBV5-1
abundance: few
d_gene: .
j_gene: TRBJ2-2
CDR3nt: TGCGCCAGCAGCTTGGAAGCAGGGAACACCGGGGAGCTGTTTTTT
CDR3aa: CASSLEAGNTGELFF

v_gene: TRBV2
abundance: few
d_gene: TRBD1
j_gene: TRBJ2-6
CDR3nt: TGTGCCACGGGACAGTCCCTCTCTGGGGCCAACGTCCTGACTTTC
CDR3aa: CATGQSLSGANVLTF

v_gene: TRBV20-1
abundance: many
d_gene: .
j_gene: TRBJ2-7
CDR3nt: TGCAGTGCTACCGGACAGTCCTCCTACGAGCAGTACTTC
CDR3aa: CSATGQSSYEQYF

v_gene: TRBV30
abundance: many
d_gene: .
j_gene: TRBJ2-5
CDR3nt: TGTGCCTGGACTCCGGGCCCACTGGAGACCCAGTACTTC
CDR3aa: CAWTPGPLETQYF

v_gene: TRBV27
abundance: many
d_gene: .
j_gene: TRBJ1-6
CDR3nt: TGTGCCAGCAGTTCCAAACGGGCTCCACCACCACCCCTCCACTTT
CDR3aa: CASSSKRAPPPPLHF

v_gene: TRBV24-1
abundance: many
d_gene: .
j_gene: TRBJ1-2
CDR3nt: TGTGCCACCAGTGAGCCTTGGGGGGGCGAGGAAGGCTACACCTTC
CDR3aa: CATSEPWGGEEGYTF

v_gene: TRBV19
abundance: few
d_gene: TRBD2
j_gene: TRBJ2-3
CDR3nt: TGTGCCACCGCGACTAGCGGGGGATGGGGCACAGATACGCAGTATTTT
CDR3aa: CATATSGGWGTDTQYF

v_gene: TRBV7-3
abundance: few
d_gene: .
j_gene: TRBJ2-7
CDR3nt: TGTGCCAGCAGCTTAACCATTGGGCGACAAACATACGAGCAGTACTTC
CDR3aa: CASSLTIGRQTYEQYF

v_gene: TRBV12-3/TRBV12-4
abundance: many
d_gene: .
j_gene: TRBJ1-5
CDR3nt: TGTGCCAGCAGTTTAAGAGGGCAGCCCCAGCATTTT
CDR3aa: CASSLRGQPQHF

v_gene: TRBV9
abundance: many
d_gene: .
j_gene: TRBJ2-1
CDR3nt: TGTGCCAGCAGCGTAGCCGGGAATGAGCAGTTCTTC
CDR3aa: CASSVAGNEQFF

v_gene: TRBV5-6
abundance: few
d_gene: TRBD1
j_gene: TRBJ2-7
CDR3nt: TGTGCCAGCAGCTTTGGACAGGGGGCTGACGAGCAGTACTTC
CDR3aa: CASSFGQGADEQYF

v_gene: TRBV12-5
abundance: many
d_gene: TRBD2
j_gene: TRBJ2-5
CDR3nt: TGTGCTAGTGGCTCCGGACTCCTAGCGGGGGCCCAAGAGACCCAGTACTTC
CDR3aa: CASGSGLLAGAQETQYF

v_gene: TRBV5-1
abundance: .
d_gene: .
j_gene: TRBJ2-2
CDR3nt: TGCGCCAGCAGGGCGATAACGAACACCGGGGAGCTGTTTTTT
CDR3aa: CASRAITNTGELFF

v_gene: TRBV5-1
abundance: .
d_gene: .
j_gene: TRBJ2-3
CDR3nt: TGCGCCAGCAGCCCGGACTATAGCACAGATACGCAGTATTTT
CDR3aa: CASSPDYSTDTQYF

v_gene: TRBV6-4
abundance: .
d_gene: .
j_gene: TRBJ2-7
CDR3nt: TGTGCCAGCAGCGCAGAGGCGGAGGCCTACGAGCAGTACTTC
CDR3aa: CASSAEAEAYEQYF

v_gene: TRBV12-3/TRBV12-4
abundance: few
d_gene: .
j_gene: TRBJ2-2
CDR3nt: TGTGCCAGCTGTCACGATGGGGGCGCGAACACCGGGGAGCTGTTTTTT
CDR3aa: CASCHDGGANTGELFF

v_gene: TRBV20-1
abundance: many
d_gene: .
j_gene: TRBJ1-1
CDR3nt: TGCAGTGCTAGTGAGTCAGGGACGAGCACTGAAGCTTTCTTT
CDR3aa: CSASESGTSTEAFF

v_gene: TRBV5-4
abundance: .
d_gene: .
j_gene: TRBJ2-3
CDR3nt: TGTGTCAGCAGCTTTGGGGGTGGGGCAGATACGCAGTATTTT
CDR3aa: CVSSFGGGADTQYF

v_gene: TRBV3-1
abundance: many
d_gene: TRBD1
j_gene: TRBJ2-7
CDR3nt: TGTGCCAGCAGCCAACGTTGGACAGGCAGGAGCTCCTACGAGCAGTACTTC
CDR3aa: CASSQRWTGRSSYEQYF

v_gene: TRBV7-8
abundance: many
d_gene: TRBD1
j_gene: TRBJ2-7
CDR3nt: TGTGCCAGCAGCTTAGCGTCAAGAGGGGACAGGGGTTTCTACGAGCAGTACTTC
CDR3aa: CASSLASRGDRGFYEQYF